Shown below are 6 T cell receptor beta chains from a single sample sequenced in a study of blood T cell repertoires in COVID-19. Sequencing was performed with immunoSEQ multiplex PCR; in TCRdb, only in-frame clones are kept and a portion is missing. This sample has around 160,000 clones, with roughly 84% found just once. Sequencing input: peripheral blood. The receptors derive from a human donor in a cohort sampled during active COVID-19.

This clone appeared a single time. J is TRBJ1-1 and V is TRBV2; D may be TRBD1 (5 bases). Trimming cost V 7 bases and J 0 bases, with 18 bases left between them. The CDR3 totals 16 residues. The V gene's germline CDR1 is SNHLY and CDR2 FYNNEI. CDR3 nucleotides: TGTGCCAGCACTCTCGAGACAGCATCCTTGAACACTGAAGCTTTCTTT. Its translation is CASTLETASLNTEAFF.

The chain employs TRBV30 and TRBJ1-1; TRBD1 aligns across 9 bases. The CDR3 consists of 14 residues. Per the germline V gene, CDR1 is GTSNPN and CDR2 is SVGIG (reference sequence). V lost 7 bases to trimming and J lost 4 bases; unmatched junction nucleotides: 10. CDR3 in DNA: TGTGCCTCAAACTCTCGACAGGGGGGCACTGAAGCTTTCTTT. This codes for CASNSRQGGTEAFF.

The chain uses TRBV7-2 and TRBJ2-2, with D unresolved. The germline V gene has CDR1 SGHTA and CDR2 FQGNSA. Trimming shortened V by 3 bases and J by 4 bases, and 12 bases separated the two germline ends. The CDR3 is 15 amino acids. The CDR3 loop reads CASSFALDSTGELFF. The CDR3, as DNA: TGTGCCAGCAGCTTCGCGTTAGATTCCACCGGGGAGCTGTTTTTT.

The V gene is TRBV27, the J gene TRBJ2-1; D gene unclear. CDR3 size: 11 residues. Germline CDR1 is MNHEY and CDR2 is SMNVEV (reference sequence). V was shortened by 5 bases and J by 7 bases, with 6 bases between the two germline ends. The CDR3 nucleotides are TGTGCCAGCAGTGCGATGAATGAGCAGTTCTTC. This codes for CASSAMNEQFF.

This clone was counted a single time. The V gene is TRBV19, the J gene TRBJ2-7, with 8 bases identical to TRBD1. There are 13 residues in the CDR3. V was clipped by 5 bases and J by 6 bases; unmatched bases: 6. CDR1 LNHDA and CDR2 SQIVND come from the germline V gene (reference sequence). CDR3 amino acids: CASSGRTGTEQYF. In DNA, the CDR3 is TGTGCCAGTAGTGGGCGGACAGGGACCGAGCAGTACTTC.

This sequence joins TRBV7-2 and TRBJ1-1; weak D call: TRBD1 (6 bases). Trimming cost V 8 bases and J 1 base, with 14 bases left between them. The CDR3 has 14 residues. Germline V CDR1 and CDR2: SGHTA, FQGNSA. CDR3 protein: CASGTLDRNTEAFF. The CDR3 DNA reads TGTGCCAGCGGTACTTTGGACAGGAACACTGAAGCTTTCTTT.